This passage covers 30 T cell receptor delta chains from one sample sequenced in a study of gamma-delta chains in newborns, infants, children. TCRdb reapplied CATT to the reads. The sample holds some 4,100 delta-chain clones; around 0.6% are singletons and the top ten take approximately 15%. Sequencing was carried out using blood. The receptors were gathered from a child who was a newborn, infant or young child, either healthy, febrile or measles-vaccinated (not recorded which).

Of note for this clone: A read error likely explains why the TCRdb protein, taken from a much larger clone, differs from this DNA's translation at residue 13; the protein shown is translated from the DNA. As DNA, the CDR3 is TGTGCAGCAAGGGAAAGGTTTCCTGGCTGGGGGATCTTTTTGACAGCACAACTCTTCTTT. It codes for CAARERFPGWGIFLTAQLFF. The V and J genes are TRAV29/DV5 and TRDJ2; 9 nucleotides align to TRDD3. The germline V gene encodes CDR1 NSMFDY and CDR2 ISSIKDK. The V gene end was trimmed by 2 bases and the J gene end by 1 base; junction bases not matched to a gene: 18. CDR3 length equals 20 residues.

This clone has just a few counts. A much more abundant neighbour one base away suggests this may be a read error. The same CDR3 arises from other DNA sequences in this sample as well. V usage is TRDV2 and J usage is TRDJ3, with 9 bases matching TRDD3. CDR3 length: 19 residues. Germline CDR1 reads GEAIGNYY; CDR2 reads EKD. With 2 bases clipped from V and 0 bases from J, the junction kept 7 bases outside the gene matches. The CDR3 sequence is CACDILGEKSSWDTRQMFF. The CDR3 DNA sequence: TGTGCCTGTGACATACTGGGGGAGAAGAGCTCCTGGGACACCCGACAGATGTTTTTC.

This clone has more than one count but fewer than ten. The TCRdb protein comes from a much larger clone and disagrees with this DNA's translation at residue 6, likely due to a read error; the protein given here is derived from the DNA. The V and J genes are TRDV2 and TRDJ3, with D unclear. Trimming stripped 3 bases from V and 2 bases from J, with 7 bases between. CDR3 length equals 15 residues. The germline gives CDR1 GEAIGNYY, CDR2 EKD. The CDR3 coding sequence is TGTGCCTGTGACTGGAGGACCTGGGACACCCGACAGATGTTTTTC. It is translated as CACDWRTWDTRQMFF.

Note on this clone: The protein recorded in TCRdb matches a much larger clone and deviates from this DNA's translation at residue 9, suggesting a read error; the protein here is obtained by translating the DNA. The rearrangement uses TRDV2 and TRDJ3; the match to TRDD3 covers 7 bases. Germline loops: CDR1 GEAIGNYY, CDR2 EKD. The J segment lost 0 bases and the V segment lost 0 bases, leaving 4 bases of the junction unmatched. The CDR3 extends over 18 amino acids. The CDR3 DNA sequence: TGTGCCTGTGACACCTGGGGGACGATCTCCTGGGACACCCGACAGATGTTTTTC. It yields the protein CACDTWGTISWDTRQMFF.

Remarks on this clone: The protein that TCRdb holds for this DNA derives from a much larger clone and differs from the translated DNA at residue 11, which likely indicates a read error; the protein shown here is translated from the DNA. The rearrangement links TRDV2 to TRDJ3; TRDD3 aligns across 7 bases. The germline V gene has CDR1 GEAIGNYY and CDR2 EKD. This CDR3 comprises 18 residues. The CDR3 region is CACDFILGSSRDTRQMFF. CDR3 in DNA: TGTGCCTGTGACTTCATACTGGGGAGCTCCAGGGACACCCGACAGATGTTTTTC.

This clone was detected a few times. TCRdb's listed protein matches a much larger clone and diverges from this DNA's translation at residue 12, likely through a read error; the protein shown comes from the DNA. The chain recombines TRDV2 with TRDJ3, with 9 bases aligning to TRDD3. CDR1 and CDR2 from the germline V gene are GEAIGNYY and EKD. CDR3 length: 17 residues. The CDR3 loop is CACDVLGDSWDARQMFF. The CDR3 region has the DNA TGTGCCTGTGACGTACTGGGGGACTCCTGGGACGCCCGACAGATGTTTTTC.

This clone was observed a few times. TCRdb attributes to this sequence the protein of a much larger clone, which differs from the DNA translation at residue 10; a read error is likely, and the protein displayed is translated from the DNA. The chain uses TRDV2 and TRDJ3, with TRDD3 matching 8 bases. The germline V gene encodes CDR1 GEAIGNYY and CDR2 EKD. This CDR3 has 17 amino acids. The CDR3 loop is CACDTWGISLDTRQMFF. CDR3 coding DNA: TGTGCCTGTGACACCTGGGGGATTTCCTTGGACACCCGACAGATGTTTTTC.

In this sample, this clone turned up a few times. TCRdb's protein for this DNA is that of a much larger clone and differs from the translation at residue 8, likely a read error; the protein shown is the DNA translation. V usage is TRDV2 and J usage is TRDJ3, with 7 nucleotides matching TRDD3. This CDR3 is built from 19 residues. The ends lost 1 base at V and 0 bases at J; junction bases unmatched: 8. Germline CDR1 is GEAIGNYY and CDR2 is EKD. This CDR3 reads CACDTYWWIRSWDTRQMFF. The CDR3, as DNA: TGTGCCTGTGACACGTACTGGTGGATACGCTCCTGGGACACCCGACAGATGTTTTTC.

This clone turned up a few times. TCRdb shows a much larger clone's protein in place of this DNA's translation, and the two differ at residue 12, likely through a read error; the protein shown is translated from the DNA. The chain uses TRDV2 and TRDJ3; 7 bases are a match to TRDD3. Germline CDR1 and CDR2: GEAIGNYY and EKD. The CDR3 sequence is 17 residues long. CDR3 sequence reads: CACDRRLGPWDARQMFF. CDR3 nucleotide sequence: TGTGCCTGTGACAGGAGACTGGGGCCGTGGGACGCCCGACAGATGTTTTTC.

On this clone itself: A much larger clone differs from this one at a single base, so this may be a read error. Other nucleotide sequences from this sample produce the same CDR3. The gene calls are TRDV2 and TRDJ3; TRDD3 agrees at 12 bases. Germline V gene lookup returns CDR1 GEAIGNYY and CDR2 EKD. This CDR3 comprises 20 residues. CDR3 in amino acids: CACDTWGIRRSSWDTRQMFF. The CDR3 nucleotides read TGCGCCTGTGACACCTGGGGGATACGCCGAAGCTCCTGGGACACCCGACAGATGTTTTTC.

Note on this clone: This DNA's translation and the protein TCRdb lists, from a much larger clone, do not match at residue 15, likely due to a read error; the protein shown is translated from the DNA. The J gene is TRDJ3, the V gene TRDV2, with 8 nucleotides matching TRDD3. This CDR3 spans 20 amino acids. Germline V gene sequence: CDR1 GEAIGNYY, CDR2 EKD. CDR3: CACDTAGIHPSSWDARQMFF. The CDR3 bases are TGTGCCTGTGACACCGCGGGGATACACCCTTCTTCCTGGGACGCCCGACAGATGTTTTTC.

With respect to this clone: A far larger clone is just one base off, so this is likely a read error. The same CDR3 is also encoded by other DNA sequences in this sample. The gene calls are TRDV2 and TRDJ3; 10 bases agree with TRDD3. This CDR3 spans 18 amino acids. The germline gives CDR1 GEAIGNYY, CDR2 EKD. The DNA of the CDR3 is TGTGCCTGTGACACTGGGGGATACAGCTCCTGGGACACCCGGCAGATGTTTTTC. Its translation: CACDTGGYSSWDTRQMFF.

Concerning this clone: The protein held in TCRdb is that of a much larger clone and does not match this DNA's translation at residue 13, likely because of a read error; the protein shown is translated from the DNA. The chain joins TRDV2 to TRDJ1, with 12 positions matching TRDD3. This CDR3 is 16 amino acids long. Germline CDR1 and CDR2: GEAIGNYY and EKD. The CDR3 sequence is CACDTETGGYTDELIF. DNA for the CDR3: TGTGCCTGTGACACCGAGACTGGGGGATACACCGATGAACTCATCTTT.

A note on this clone: The protein held in TCRdb is that of a much larger clone and does not match this DNA's translation at residue 7, likely because of a read error; the protein shown is translated from the DNA. The J gene is TRDJ2, the V gene TRDV2, with D uncertain. Trimming took off 0 bases at V and 3 bases at J, with 7 bases between the two ends. The CDR3 spans 14 residues. Looked up from germline, CDR1 is GEAIGNYY and CDR2 is EKD. CDR3 loop: CACDTWWMTAQLFF. The CDR3 DNA is TGTGCCTGTGACACCTGGTGGATGACAGCACAACTCTTCTTT.

Concerning this clone itself: For this DNA, TCRdb reports the protein of a much larger clone, which diverges at residue 8, most likely from a read error; the protein presented here is translated directly from the DNA. The J gene is TRDJ3, the V gene TRDV2; TRDD3 might be the D (6 bases). The CDR3 spans 19 residues. Germline CDR1 reads GEAIGNYY; CDR2 reads EKD. V lost 0 bases, J lost 0 bases, and 14 bases lay in between. DNA of the CDR3: TGTGCCTGTGACACCATGGGGATGCCTAGCTCCTGGGACACCCGACAGATGTTTTTC. Protein: CACDTMGMPSSWDTRQMFF.

Points on this clone: A much larger clone differs from this one at a single base, so this may be a read error. Distinct nucleotide sequences in the sample also encode this CDR3. The chain uses TRDV2 and TRDJ3, with a possible D match to TRDD3 (5 bases). The CDR3 is 18 residues long. Germline lookup yields CDR1 GEAIGNYY and CDR2 EKD. CDR3 loop: CACVPLGDGTWDTRRMFF. Here the CDR3 DNA reads TGTGCCTGTGTACCCCTGGGTGATGGCACCTGGGACACCCGACGGATGTTTTTC.

A note on this clone: A much more abundant neighbour one base away suggests this may be a read error. The same CDR3 arises from other DNA sequences in this sample as well. The chain is built from TRDV2 and TRDJ3; 9 bases match TRDD3. V trimming: 3 bases; J trimming: 2 bases; junction bases outside the gene matches: 13. Germline V gene data show CDR1 as GEAIGNYY and CDR2 as EKD. There are 20 residues in the CDR3. The CDR3 region is CACDPVLGDTSPWDTRQMFF. CDR3 nucleotides: TGTGCCTGTGACCCCGTACTGGGGGACACCTCCCCCTGGGACACCCGACAGATGTTTTTC.

This clone was counted only a few times. The rearrangement uses TRDV2 and TRDJ3, with TRDD3 identical over 7 bases. The CDR3 length is 16 residues. Germline V gene data show CDR1 as GEAIGNYY and CDR2 as EKD. The junction had 0 bases not matched to a gene; V was cut back by 0 bases and J by 2 bases. The CDR3 sequence: CACDTGDTWDTRQMFF. CDR3 DNA: TGTGCCTGTGACACCGGGGATACCTGGGACACCCGACAGATGTTTTTC.

With respect to this clone: TCRdb's listed protein matches a much larger clone and diverges from this DNA's translation at residue 4, likely through a read error; the protein shown comes from the DNA. This rearrangement joins TRDV2 to TRDJ3; 11 positions agree with TRDD3. Per the germline V gene, CDR1 is GEAIGNYY and CDR2 is EKD. CDR3 length: 18 residues. The V and J ends lost 5 bases and 0 bases, in that order; junction bases with no gene match: 5. In DNA, the CDR3 is TGTGCCTGTGGCAGTACTGGGGGATACTCCTGGGACACCCGACAGATGTTTTTC. This encodes CACGSTGGYSWDTRQMFF.

This clone has only a few counts. With only one base between it and a far larger clone, this is likely a read error. This same CDR3 is encoded by further DNA sequences in the sample. The chain has TRDV2 and TRDJ3, with a possible D match to TRDD3 (6 bases). Germline V gene lookup returns CDR1 GEAIGNYY and CDR2 EKD. The CDR3 loop spans 19 amino acids. DNA for the CDR3: TGTGCCTGTGACACGTTGGGGGTTGCCGACTCCTGGGACACCCGACAGATGTTCTTC. This codes for CACDTLGVADSWDTRQMFF.

This clone occurred a few times. A much bigger clone sits one base away, suggesting this may be a read error. Different DNA sequences within this sample yield the same CDR3. The chain has TRDV2 and TRDJ3; 7 bases line up with TRDD3. V lost 7 bases and J lost 0; bases outside the gene matches: 8. This CDR3 contains 17 residues. Per the germline V gene, CDR1 is GEAIGNYY and CDR2 is EKD. The CDR3 is CACESAGGSWDTRQMFF. The CDR3 DNA is TGTGCCTGCGAGAGCGCTGGGGGCTCCTGGGACACCCGACAGATGTTTTTC.

A few counts support this clone. The mismatch at residue 7 between this DNA's translation and the TCRdb protein of a much larger clone likely reflects a read error; the protein shown is translated from the DNA. V and J are TRDV2 and TRDJ3, with 7 bases fitting TRDD3. Germline V CDR1 and CDR2: GEAIGNYY, EKD. Germline trimming cut 0 bases from V and 0 bases from J; bases unmatched to any gene: 10. The CDR3 is 20 residues long. The CDR3 loop reads CACDTVPGDSSSWDTRQMFF. The CDR3 DNA reads TGTGCCTGTGACACCGTACCGGGGGATTCGAGCTCCTGGGACACCCGACAGATGTTTTTC.

This clone qualifies as medium-sized. The chain combines TRDV2 with TRDJ3; 8 nucleotides agree with TRDD3. The CDR3 totals 19 residues. After removal of 0 bases from V and 1 base from J, the junction contained 7 bases not matched to a gene. Per germline, CDR1 GEAIGNYY and CDR2 EKD. The CDR3 sequence: CACDTVLGGNSWDTRQMFF. The DNA for the CDR3 is TGTGCCTGTGACACCGTACTGGGGGGGAATTCCTGGGACACCCGACAGATGTTTTTC.

This clone is labeled medium-sized. The same CDR3 arises from other DNA sequences in this sample as well. The chain joins TRDV2 to TRDJ3; 10 nucleotides align to TRDD3. V lost 0 bases, J lost 1 base, and 14 bases stayed unmatched. There are 22 residues in the CDR3. In germline, CDR1 is GEAIGNYY, CDR2 EKD. The CDR3 protein is CACDTLFTGGFRQSWDTRQMFF. CDR3 coding DNA: TGTGCCTGTGACACCCTATTTACTGGGGGATTCCGTCAGTCCTGGGACACCCGACAGATGTTTTTC.

This clone is labeled medium-sized. TCRdb's protein and the translated DNA diverge at residue 14; the protein reported here is the translation of the DNA. V and J are TRDV2 and TRDJ2; D uncertain. Per germline, CDR1 GEAIGNYY and CDR2 EKD. This CDR3 has 16 residues. Written as DNA, the CDR3 is TGTGCCTGTGACACCGTAGGAGGAGATTTGACAGCACAACCCTTCTTT. As protein: CACDTVGGDLTAQPFF.

Of note for this clone: The translation of this DNA and the TCRdb protein of a much larger clone differ at residue 9, probably owing to a read error; the protein shown here is translated from the DNA. CDR3 residues: CACDTWGMIAQLFF. CDR3 DNA sequence: TGTGCCTGTGACACCTGGGGGATGATAGCACAACTCTTCTTT. This sequence joins TRDV2 and TRDJ2, with TRDD3 matching over 8 bases. CDR1 GEAIGNYY and CDR2 EKD come from the germline V gene. This CDR3 is 14 amino acids long. The V gene end was trimmed by 0 bases and the J gene end by 7 bases; junction bases not matched to a gene: 3.

This clone is large by share. At the DNA level, this CDR3 is encoded by other sequences in the same sample as well. Here the CDR3 DNA reads TGTGCCTGTGACACTGGGGGATACGATAAACTCATCTTT. Its protein product is CACDTGGYDKLIF. V usage is TRDV2 and J usage is TRDJ1; TRDD3 matches at 9 bases. Germline-derived CDR1 and CDR2 are GEAIGNYY and EKD. The CDR3 runs to 13 residues. V gave up 1 base and J gave up 4 bases; unmatched junction bases: 0.

This clone was seen only a few times. This chain links TRDV2 with TRDJ3; 8 nucleotides match TRDD3. CDR1 GEAIGNYY and CDR2 EKD come from the germline V gene. The length of the CDR3 is 19 residues. V lost 2 bases and J lost 0; bases outside the gene matches: 8. The CDR3 spells CACDILGATISWDTRQMFF. CDR3 nucleotide sequence: TGTGCCTGTGACATACTGGGGGCTACGATCTCCTGGGACACCCGACAGATGTTTTTC.

This clone has a handful of counts. TCRdb pairs this DNA with a much larger clone's protein that differs at residue 10, likely a read error; the protein shown was translated from the DNA. Within the sample, other DNA sequences also encode this same CDR3. This rearrangement joins TRDV2 to TRDJ3; TRDD3 aligns across 10 bases. Germline loops: CDR1 GEAIGNYY, CDR2 EKD. This CDR3 contains 17 residues. CDR3 in DNA: TGTGCCTGTGACACTGGGGGATACTCCAGGGACACCCGACAGATGTTTTTC. It is translated as CACDTGGYSRDTRQMFF.

Worth noting for this clone: One junction end does not reproduce the germline sequence, and a read error may be involved. The chain recombines TRDV2 with TRDJ3; 9 bases agree with TRDD3. The CDR3 contains 19 residues. Looked up from germline, CDR1 is GEAIGNYY and CDR2 is EKD. The CDR3 region is CACDRAYWGSSWDTRRMFF. For the CDR3, the DNA is TGTGCCTGTGACCGAGCTTACTGGGGGAGCTCCTGGGACACCCGACGGATGTTTTTC.